One and the same sample provided the 30 T cell receptor beta chains below, sequenced in a study of vaccination effects on CD4 cells after COVID-19. No antigen is known for these receptors. Generated by immunoSEQ multiplex PCR, the TCRdb table keeps only in-frame clones and is missing some. Of about 61,000 clones in the sample, approximately 80% were seen once. The ViraFEST assay expanded antigen-specific CD4+ T cells with viral peptide pools before sequencing. The culture ran for roughly ten days before CD4+ T cells were isolated. This sample comprised CD4+ T cells from PBMCs cultured with HCoV-229E spike peptides, obtained before COVID-19 vaccination. These receptors were taken from a human donor who received a COVID-19 vaccine.

The chain carries TRBV5-8 and TRBJ2-1, with TRBD2 as a possible D gene (5 bases). CDR3 length equals 15 residues. CDR1 and CDR2 (germline): SGHTS, YDEGEE. V dropped 2 bases and J dropped 4 bases, with 13 bases sitting between them. The CDR3 DNA is TGTGCCAGCAGCTTTTCCGGTCGAGGGTACAATGAGCAGTTCTTC. Encoded protein: CASSFSGRGYNEQFF.

The genes are TRBV30 and TRBJ1-3; no firm D call. The CDR3 runs 15 residues. CDR1 is GTSNPN and CDR2 is SVGIG in the germline V gene (reference sequence). The V gene lost 3 bases and the J gene lost 0 bases, with 12 bases spanning the gap. In nucleotides, the CDR3 is TGTGCCTGGAGCCCCCGGGTGTTCTCTGGAAACACCATATATTTT. Encoded protein: CAWSPRVFSGNTIYF.

As DNA, the CDR3 is TGTGCCAGCTCACCACCGTCTAGGACTGAAGCTTTCTTT. It yields the protein CASSPPSRTEAFF. V usage is TRBV18 and J usage is TRBJ1-1; D uncertain. The CDR3 is 13 residues long. The V gene lost 0 bases and the J gene lost 5 bases, with 7 bases spanning the gap. Germline V CDR1 and CDR2: KGHSH, LQKENI.

In the case of this clone: The same CDR3 arises from other DNA sequences in this sample as well. The rearrangement joins TRBV24-1 to TRBJ2-3; possibly TRBD1 for D (5 bases). The CDR3 consists of 14 residues. Between the trimmed V and J ends, which lost 4 bases and 1 base, there was a span of 8 bases. Per the germline V gene, CDR1 is KGHDR and CDR2 is SFDVKD. CDR3: CATSEPTGTDTQYF. CDR3 bases: TGTGCCACCAGTGAACCGACAGGCACAGATACGCAGTATTTT.

This clone has only a few counts. V and J are TRBV6-2 or TRBV6-3 and TRBJ1-5; 10 bases fit TRBD1. The CDR3 is 18 amino acids. The V gene end was trimmed by 4 bases and the J gene end by 5 bases; junction bases not matched to a gene: 14. In germline, CDR1 is MNHEY, CDR2 SVGEGT. CDR3 nucleotides: TGTGCCAGCAGTTCCGTCCCGGGACAGGGGTCGAGGCATCAGCCCCAGCATTTT. Its translation is CASSSVPGQGSRHQPQHF.

The V gene is TRBV4-1, the J gene TRBJ2-1, with 12 positions matching TRBD2. The CDR3 has 19 amino acids. J gave up 1 base and V 0 bases, and 7 bases lay outside the gene matches. Germline V lookup: CDR1 MGHRA, CDR2 YSYEKL. The chain's CDR3 is CASSQDPSGGALSYNEQFF. Here the CDR3 DNA reads TGCGCCAGCAGCCAAGATCCTAGCGGGGGGGCCTTATCCTACAATGAGCAGTTCTTC.

V gene TRBV5-4 combines with J gene TRBJ2-7; tentatively, D is TRBD1 or TRBD2 (5 bases each). Trimming took 4 bases from V and 2 from J, leaving 16 bases between them. The germline gives CDR1 SGHNT, CDR2 YYREEE (reference sequence). This CDR3 has 15 amino acids. CDR3 region: CASSARQGPTYEQYV. In nucleotides, the CDR3 is TGTGCCAGCAGCGCCCGGCAGGGACCTACCTACGAGCAGTACGTC.

This chain joins TRBV30 and TRBJ1-2; D gene ambiguous. The CDR3 is made up of 13 amino acids. CDR1 is GTSNPN, CDR2 SVGIG, per germline (reference sequence). V lost 2 bases, J lost 1 base, and 8 bases lay in between. The DNA of the CDR3 is TGTGCCTGGAGTATTGGAAGTAACTATGGCTACACCTTC. Encoded protein: CAWSIGSNYGYTF. The whole variable domain, filled in from reference TRBV30 and TRBJ1-2, reads SQTIHQWPATLVQPVGSPLSLECTVEGTSNPNLYWYRQAAGRGLQLLFYSVGIGQISSEVPQNLSASRPQDRQFILSSKKLLLSDSGFYLCAWSIGSNYGYTFGSGTRLTVV.

V and J are TRBV4-1 and TRBJ1-3; D perhaps matches TRBD1 (6 bases). Per germline, CDR1 MGHRA and CDR2 YSYEKL. V lost 2 bases and J lost 0, with 20 bases in between. The CDR3 runs 19 residues. The chain's CDR3 is CASSQPTGQLKNSGNTIYF. CDR3 DNA: TGCGCCAGCAGCCAACCAACTGGACAGTTAAAAAACTCTGGAAACACCATATATTTT.

The gene calls are TRBV27 and TRBJ2-1, with no clear D. The CDR3 extends over 14 amino acids. Germline CDR1 MNHEY, CDR2 SMNVEV (reference sequence). Trimming removed 2 bases from V and 5 bases from J, with 10 bases in between. This chain's CDR3 is CASSLAGPNNEQFF. The CDR3 nucleotides are TGTGCCAGCAGTTTAGCAGGTCCGAACAATGAGCAGTTCTTC.

The chain recombines TRBV10-2 with TRBJ1-4; maybe TRBD1 (5 bases). The V and J ends lost 7 bases and 8 bases respectively, with 17 bases between them. CDR1 WSHSY and CDR2 SAAADI come from the germline V gene. This CDR3 has 14 amino acids. The CDR3 nucleotides are TGCGCCAGCAAAGATTGGGGGGATCGCGAAAAACTGTTTTTT. This translates into CASKDWGDREKLFF.

The chain employs TRBV29-1 and TRBJ1-2; no firm D call. Deletions cut 5 bases from V and 6 bases from J, with 7 bases between. CDR1 is SQVTM and CDR2 is ANQGSEA in the germline V gene. The CDR3 totals 10 residues. Here the CDR3 DNA reads TGCAGCGTTCAAAACGATGGCTACACCTTC. This codes for CSVQNDGYTF. Full variable domain (rest looked up from reference TRBV29-1 and TRBJ1-2): SAVISQKPSRDICQRGTSLTIQCQVDSQVTMMFWYRQQPGQSLTLIATANQGSEATYESGFVIDKFPISRPNLTFSTLTVSNMSPEDSSIYLCSVQNDGYTFGSGTRLTVV.

The chain uses TRBV18 and TRBJ2-2; D unclear. The germline V gene has CDR1 KGHSH and CDR2 LQKENI. CDR3 length equals 15 residues. V lost 3 bases and J lost 0, with 8 bases in between. CDR3 sequence (DNA): TGTGCCAGCTCACCCCAGGCTTCGAACACCGGGGAGCTGTTTTTT. Encoded protein: CASSPQASNTGELFF.

The V call is TRBV7-8, the J call TRBJ2-1; 7 bases fit TRBD2. Losses at the gene ends were 5 bases for V and 7 bases for J; bases not matched to a gene: 2. This CDR3 has 12 amino acids. CDR1 and CDR2 (germline): SGHVS, FQNEAQ. CDR3 amino acids: CASSPGGNEQFF. DNA for the CDR3: TGTGCCAGCAGCCCCGGGGGGAATGAGCAGTTCTTC.

The chain links TRBV3-1 (or the pseudogene TRBV3-2) to TRBJ2-7; 7 nucleotides match TRBD2. V lost 2 bases to trimming and J lost 0 bases; unmatched junction nucleotides: 13. Per the germline V gene, CDR1 is LGHDT and CDR2 is YNNKEL (reference sequence). The CDR3 consists of 18 residues. The CDR3 here is CASSQNTSGGGSSYEQYV. The DNA of the CDR3 is TGTGCCAGCAGCCAAAATACGAGTGGCGGGGGTTCCTCCTACGAGCAGTACGTC.

This clone was detected a few times. V usage is TRBV18 and J usage is TRBJ1-1; 9 bases fit TRBD1. V was pared by 6 bases and J by 4 bases, with 6 bases of the junction left unmatched. The length of the CDR3 is 14 residues. CDR1 is KGHSH and CDR2 is LQKENI in the germline V gene. The CDR3 sequence is CASSHDRGSTEAFF. As DNA, the CDR3 is TGTGCCAGCTCGCACGACAGGGGGAGCACTGAAGCTTTCTTT.

The chain uses TRBV5-6 and TRBJ2-2; no clear D. The CDR3 has 17 residues. Germline CDR1 is SGHDT and CDR2 is YYEEEE. Trimming took off 4 bases at V and 1 base at J, with 17 bases between the two ends. The CDR3 DNA reads TGTGCCAGCAGCCCCCGCATATTTGCGAAGAACACCGGGGAGCTGTTTTTT. Its translation: CASSPRIFAKNTGELFF.

V is TRBV19 and J is TRBJ1-1; D perhaps matches TRBD1 (5 bases). The CDR3 is made up of 14 amino acids. Germline CDR1 is LNHDA and CDR2 is SQIVND (reference sequence). Trimming stripped 4 bases from V and 2 bases from J, with 11 bases between. The CDR3 coding sequence is TGTGCCAGTAGTAGGGGCCGACAAAACACTGAAGCTTTCTTT. Encoded protein: CASSRGRQNTEAFF.

This chain uses TRBV5-1 with TRBJ2-5, with unresolved D. Germline V gives CDR1 SGHRS, CDR2 YFSETQ. The CDR3 consists of 14 residues. V shed 0 bases and J shed 5 bases, with 11 bases lying between them. The CDR3 nucleotides read TGCGCCAGCAGCTTGGTGGTGGGCATCGAGACCCAGTACTTC. Its protein product is CASSLVVGIETQYF.

The rearrangement uses TRBV4-1 and TRBJ1-2; 9 positions match TRBD1. V dropped 4 bases and J dropped 7; count of bases not matched to a gene: 10. The CDR3 consists of 15 residues. Germline V gene sequence: CDR1 MGHRA, CDR2 YSYEKL. The CDR3 reads CASSLGQGIPVGYTF. The CDR3 coding sequence is TGCGCCAGCAGCCTCGGACAGGGGATTCCGGTTGGCTACACCTTC.

The chain uses TRBV5-1 and TRBJ1-4; 7 bases agree with TRBD1. Germline CDR1 and CDR2: SGHRS and YFSETQ. The CDR3 runs to 14 residues. After removal of 4 bases from V and 7 bases from J, the junction contained 7 bases not matched to a gene. The CDR3 DNA reads as TGCGCCAGCAGCCCCCGACAGGGAGGTGAAAAACTGTTTTTT. Its translation is CASSPRQGGEKLFF.

The chain links TRBV9 to TRBJ1-2; 9 nucleotides agree with TRBD1. The CDR3 extends over 16 amino acids. Trimming took 4 bases from V and 4 from J; bases not matched to a gene: 11. CDR1 is SGDLS, CDR2 YYNGEE, per germline. The CDR3 spells CASSPNRQGGTYGYTF. The CDR3 DNA sequence: TGTGCCAGCAGCCCCAACAGACAGGGGGGCACCTATGGCTACACCTTC.

The chain carries TRBV29-1 and TRBJ2-1; 12 bases line up with TRBD1. The V segment lost 7 bases and the J segment 9 bases; nucleotides outside the gene matches: 7. This CDR3 contains 13 residues. CDR1 is SQVTM and CDR2 is ANQGSEA in the germline V gene. In DNA form, the CDR3 reads TGCAGCGCTTGGGACAGGGGGCTGACTGAGCAGTTCTTC. Its translation is CSAWDRGLTEQFF.

The V gene is TRBV7-2, the J gene TRBJ1-4; no reliable D call. The CDR3 extends over 14 amino acids. CDR1 and CDR2 (germline): SGHTA, FQGNSA. Trimming left V 5 bases short and J 3 bases short, with 10 bases between. The CDR3 region is CASSNLRANEKLFF. The CDR3 DNA sequence: TGTGCCAGCAGCAACTTACGGGCTAATGAAAAACTGTTTTTT. Using reference TRBV7-2 and TRBJ1-4 for the parts outside the CDR3, the full variable domain is GAGVSQSPSNKVTEKGKDVELRCDPISGHTALYWYRQSLGQGLEFLIYFQGNSAPDKSGLPSDRFSAERTGGSVSTLTIQRTQQEDSAVYLCASSNLRANEKLFFGSGTQLSVL.

The chain joins TRBV5-5 to TRBJ1-4; D is possibly TRBD1 (6 bases). The CDR3 length is 14 residues. The V gene lost 4 bases and the J gene lost 5 bases, with 12 bases spanning the gap. Germline loops: CDR1 SGHKS, CDR2 YYEKEE (reference sequence). CDR3: CASSRGQFNEKLFF. CDR3 coding DNA: TGTGCCAGCAGCCGAGGACAGTTCAATGAAAAACTGTTTTTT.

For the CDR3, the DNA is TGTGCCAGCAGCCTGATCGAAGCTTTCTTT. It translates to CASSLIEAFF. The rearrangement links TRBV6-5 to TRBJ1-1, with D unclear. This CDR3 has 10 amino acids. V was trimmed by 6 bases and J by 8 bases, leaving 7 bases between them. Per the germline V gene, CDR1 is MNHEY and CDR2 is SVGAGI.

The CDR3 loop reads CATSDPAGETQYF. CDR3 in DNA: TGTGCCACCAGTGATCCCGCCGGGGAGACCCAGTACTTC. The gene calls are TRBV24-1 and TRBJ2-5; D not resolved. Germline-derived CDR1 and CDR2 are KGHDR and SFDVKD. The germline V and J ends were trimmed by 3 bases and 5 bases, with 9 bases remaining between them. The CDR3 runs to 13 residues.

This clone has only a few counts. The chain links TRBV28 to TRBJ1-5; D remains ambiguous. The CDR3 consists of 16 residues. In germline, CDR1 is MDHEN, CDR2 SYDVKM. Trimming left V 3 bases short and J 4 bases short, with 16 bases between. CDR3 amino acids: CASSLTSIGRNQPQHF. As DNA, the CDR3 is TGTGCCAGCAGTTTGACTTCGATTGGGCGGAATCAGCCCCAGCATTTT.

V is TRBV6-1 and J is TRBJ2-1; tentatively, D is TRBD2 (5 bases). Germline V gene data show CDR1 as MNHNS and CDR2 as SASEGT. V lost 2 bases and J 11 bases, leaving 13 bases between the germline ends. This CDR3 contains 13 residues. The CDR3 region has the DNA TGTGCCAGCAGTGAATTCCTAGCCGGGCAGCAGTTCTTC. Protein: CASSEFLAGQQFF.

This chain links TRBV4-2 with TRBJ2-4; no clear D gene. Germline V CDR1 and CDR2: LGHNA, YNFKEQ. The V and J ends lost 4 bases and 6 bases respectively, with 7 bases between them. The CDR3 extends over 12 amino acids. As DNA, the CDR3 is TGTGCCAGCAGCCCTGTGGGAAACATTCAGTACTTC. Translation: CASSPVGNIQYF.